This T cell receptor beta chain was recorded in a study of T cells in localized non-small cell lung cancer. Study-wide results and caveats: A median of around 60 clones ranked among the top 100 in tumor appeared in adjacent lung. Among blood samples, higher T cell density accompanied longer overall survival. Sequencing involved a lone tumor region, leaving heterogeneity possible.

The protocol was immunoSEQ multiplex PCR, while the TCRdb copy is restricted to in-frame clones and leaves out a portion. Seen here are tens of thousands of clones, approximately 90% observed once, and the top ten hold over 15%. This clone was seen only a few times. What it binds is unknown. The length of the CDR3 is 13 residues. Looked up from germline, CDR1 is SQVTM and CDR2 is ANQGSEA. The V end was cut by 5 bases, the J end by 2 bases, with 12 bases between. Here the sequenced sample was peripheral blood, taken before any cancer treatment. J is TRBJ2-5 and V is TRBV29-1, with TRBD2 as a possible D gene (6 bases). The TCR was taken from a male donor older than 55 with stage III squamous cell lung carcinoma. CDR3 sequence reads: CSVLRTTQETQYF. DNA of the CDR3: TGCAGCGTTCTCAGGACTACGCAAGAGACCCAGTACTTC.